Reported below is one T cell receptor (beta chain). The data stem from a study of blood T cell repertoires in COVID-19. The CDR3 contains 13 residues. Between the trimmed V and J ends, which lost 1 base and 8 bases, there was a span of 12 bases. CDR1 is SGHRS, CDR2 YFSETQ, per germline. This table comes from immunoSEQ multiplex PCR, and its TCRdb copy is limited to in-frame clones, with some not included. The sample comprises fewer than 250,000 clones, 70% to 90% of which are singletons, and 10% to 11% rests with the top ten. The V call is TRBV5-1, the J call TRBJ1-2; no reliable D call. Sequenced sample: PBMCs or T cells enriched from blood (not recorded which). This clonotype was obtained from a man aged 25-40 years who had recovered from COVID-19. The CDR3 is CASSLSSPGGYTF. The CDR3 DNA reads as TGCGCCAGCAGCTTGAGCAGCCCGGGAGGCTACACCTTC.